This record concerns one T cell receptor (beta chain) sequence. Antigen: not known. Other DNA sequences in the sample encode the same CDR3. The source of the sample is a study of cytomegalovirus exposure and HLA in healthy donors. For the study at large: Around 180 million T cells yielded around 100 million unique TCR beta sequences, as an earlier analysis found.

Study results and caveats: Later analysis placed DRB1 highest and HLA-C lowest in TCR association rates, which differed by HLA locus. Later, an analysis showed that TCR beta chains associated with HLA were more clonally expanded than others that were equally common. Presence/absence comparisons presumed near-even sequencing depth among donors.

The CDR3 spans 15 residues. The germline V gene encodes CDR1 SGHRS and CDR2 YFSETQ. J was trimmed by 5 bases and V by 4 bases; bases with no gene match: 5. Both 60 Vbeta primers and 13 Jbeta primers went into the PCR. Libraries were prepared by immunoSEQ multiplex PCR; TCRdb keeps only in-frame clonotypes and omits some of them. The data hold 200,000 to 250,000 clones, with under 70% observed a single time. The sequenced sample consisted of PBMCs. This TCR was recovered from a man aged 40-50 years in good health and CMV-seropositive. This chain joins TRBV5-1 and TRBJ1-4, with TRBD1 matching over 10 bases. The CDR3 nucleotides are TGCGCCAGCAGCCTGGGACAGGGGCGAAATGAAAAACTGTTTTTT. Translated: CASSLGQGRNEKLFF.